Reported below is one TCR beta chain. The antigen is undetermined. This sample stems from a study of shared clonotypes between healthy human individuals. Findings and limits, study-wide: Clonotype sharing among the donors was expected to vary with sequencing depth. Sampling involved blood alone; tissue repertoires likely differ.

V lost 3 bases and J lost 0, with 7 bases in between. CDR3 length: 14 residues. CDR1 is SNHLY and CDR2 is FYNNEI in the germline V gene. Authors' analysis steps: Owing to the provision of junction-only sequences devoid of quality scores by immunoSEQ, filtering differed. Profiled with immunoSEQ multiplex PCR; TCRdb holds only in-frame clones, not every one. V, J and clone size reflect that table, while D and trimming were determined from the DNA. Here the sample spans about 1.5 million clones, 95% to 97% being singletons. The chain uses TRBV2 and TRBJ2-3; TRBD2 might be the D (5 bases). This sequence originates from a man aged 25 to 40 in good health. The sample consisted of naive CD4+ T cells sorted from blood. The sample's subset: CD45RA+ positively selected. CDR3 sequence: CASSDRESTDTQYF. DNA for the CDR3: TGTGCCAGCAGTGACCGGGAAAGCACAGATACGCAGTATTTT.